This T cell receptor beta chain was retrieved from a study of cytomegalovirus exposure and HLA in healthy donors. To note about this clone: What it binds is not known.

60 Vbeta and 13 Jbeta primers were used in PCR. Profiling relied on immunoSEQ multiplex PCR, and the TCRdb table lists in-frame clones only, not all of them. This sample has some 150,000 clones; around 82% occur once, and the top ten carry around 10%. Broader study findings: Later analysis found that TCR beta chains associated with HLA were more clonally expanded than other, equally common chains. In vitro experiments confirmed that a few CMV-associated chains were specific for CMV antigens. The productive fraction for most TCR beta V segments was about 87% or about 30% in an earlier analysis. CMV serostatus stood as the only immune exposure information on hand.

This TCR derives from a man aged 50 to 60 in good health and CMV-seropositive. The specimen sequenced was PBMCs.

The CDR3 region is CASSLAGGASSYEQYF. CDR3 in DNA: TGTGCCAGCAGCTTAGCGGGAGGGGCAAGCTCCTACGAGCAGTACTTC. The chain employs TRBV7-2 and TRBJ2-7; the match to TRBD2 covers 7 bases. Per germline, CDR1 SGHTA and CDR2 FQGNSA. Germline trimming cut 0 bases from V and 0 bases from J; bases unmatched to any gene: 5. The CDR3 consists of 16 residues.